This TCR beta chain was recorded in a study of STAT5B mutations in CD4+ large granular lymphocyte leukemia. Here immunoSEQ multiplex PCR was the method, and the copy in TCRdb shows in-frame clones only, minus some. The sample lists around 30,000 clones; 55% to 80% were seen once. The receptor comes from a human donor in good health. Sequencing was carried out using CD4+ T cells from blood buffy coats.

CDR3: CASSTGRGANTDTQYF. In DNA, the CDR3 is TGCGCCAGCAGCACGGGGCGGGGGGCCAACACAGATACGCAGTATTTT. V and J are TRBV5-1 and TRBJ2-3, with 8 bases identical to TRBD2. This CDR3 spans 16 amino acids. V trimming: 4 bases; J trimming: 2 bases; junction bases outside the gene matches: 9. CDR1 is SGHRS, CDR2 YFSETQ, per germline.